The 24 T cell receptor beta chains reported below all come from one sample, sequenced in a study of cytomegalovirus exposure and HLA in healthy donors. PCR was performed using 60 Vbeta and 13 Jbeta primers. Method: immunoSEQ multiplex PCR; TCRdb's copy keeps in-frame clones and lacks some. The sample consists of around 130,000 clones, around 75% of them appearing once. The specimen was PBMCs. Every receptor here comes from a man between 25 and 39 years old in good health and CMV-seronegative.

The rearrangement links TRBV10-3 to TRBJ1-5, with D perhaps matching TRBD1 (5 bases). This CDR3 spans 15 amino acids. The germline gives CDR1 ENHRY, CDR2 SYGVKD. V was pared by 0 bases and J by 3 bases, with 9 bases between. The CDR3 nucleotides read TGTGCCATCAGTGAGTCACAGGTGACCAATCAGCCCCAGCATTTT. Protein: CAISESQVTNQPQHF.

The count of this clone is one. DNA of the CDR3: TGTGCCACCGCCAGGACAGTCCAAGAGACCCAGTACTTC. It is translated as CATARTVQETQYF. V usage is TRBV15 and J usage is TRBJ2-5; TRBD1 might be the D (6 bases). The V gene's germline CDR1 is LNHNV and CDR2 YYDKDF (reference sequence). V gave up 8 bases and J gave up 1 base, with 11 bases separating them. The CDR3 consists of 13 residues.

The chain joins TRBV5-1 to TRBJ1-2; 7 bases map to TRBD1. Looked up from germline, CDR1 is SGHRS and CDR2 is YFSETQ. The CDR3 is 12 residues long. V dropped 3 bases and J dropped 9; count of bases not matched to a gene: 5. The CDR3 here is CASSSDRARYTF. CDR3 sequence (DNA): TGCGCCAGCAGCTCTGACAGGGCCCGCTACACCTTC.

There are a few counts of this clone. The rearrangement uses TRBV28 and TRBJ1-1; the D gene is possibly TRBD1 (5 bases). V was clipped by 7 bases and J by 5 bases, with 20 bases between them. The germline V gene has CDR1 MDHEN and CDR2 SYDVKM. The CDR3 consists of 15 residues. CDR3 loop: CASTDLQGFWTEAFF. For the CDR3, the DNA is TGTGCCAGCACAGATCTCCAGGGTTTTTGGACTGAAGCTTTCTTT.

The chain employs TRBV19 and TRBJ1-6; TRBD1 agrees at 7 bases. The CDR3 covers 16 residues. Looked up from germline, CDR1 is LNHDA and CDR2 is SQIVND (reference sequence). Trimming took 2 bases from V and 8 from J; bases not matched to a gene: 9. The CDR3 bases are TGTGCCAGTAGTATAAGGGACAGACCGGTTGATTCACCCCTCCACTTT. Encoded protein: CASSIRDRPVDSPLHF.

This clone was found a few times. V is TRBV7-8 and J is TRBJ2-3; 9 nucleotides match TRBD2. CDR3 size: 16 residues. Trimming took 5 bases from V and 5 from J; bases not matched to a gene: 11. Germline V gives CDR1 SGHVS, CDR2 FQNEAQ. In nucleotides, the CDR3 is TGTGCCAGCAGCCCATTAGCGGGGGCGGGAAAAGATACGCAGTATTTT. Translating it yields CASSPLAGAGKDTQYF.

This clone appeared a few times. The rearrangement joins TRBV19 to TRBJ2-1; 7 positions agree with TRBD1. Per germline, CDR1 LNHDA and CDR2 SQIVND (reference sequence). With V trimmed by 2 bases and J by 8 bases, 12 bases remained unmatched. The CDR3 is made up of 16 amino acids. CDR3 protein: CASSILGQGDRDEQFF. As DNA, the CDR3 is TGTGCCAGTAGTATATTAGGGCAGGGGGATCGGGATGAGCAGTTCTTC.

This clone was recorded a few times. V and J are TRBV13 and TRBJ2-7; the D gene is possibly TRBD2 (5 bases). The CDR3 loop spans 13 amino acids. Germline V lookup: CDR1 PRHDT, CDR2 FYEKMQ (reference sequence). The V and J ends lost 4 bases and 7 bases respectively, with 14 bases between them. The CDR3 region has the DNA TGTGCCAGCAGCTCCCCATCTAGCTGGGAGCAGTACTTC. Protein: CASSSPSSWEQYF.

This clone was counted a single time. The CDR3 sequence: CASSYRGLVTEAFF. For the CDR3, the DNA is TGTGCCAGCAGCTACCGCGGGCTGGTCACTGAAGCTTTCTTT. This chain uses TRBV5-8 with TRBJ1-1; no clear D. V shed 3 bases and J shed 4 bases, with 13 bases lying between them. Germline-derived CDR1 and CDR2 are SGHTS and YDEGEE. The CDR3 consists of 14 residues.

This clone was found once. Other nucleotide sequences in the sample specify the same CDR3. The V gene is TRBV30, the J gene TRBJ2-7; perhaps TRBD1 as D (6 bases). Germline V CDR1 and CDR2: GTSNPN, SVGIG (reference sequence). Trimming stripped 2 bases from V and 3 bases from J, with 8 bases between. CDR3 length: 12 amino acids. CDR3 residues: CAWSSQGYEQYF. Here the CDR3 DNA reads TGTGCCTGGAGTTCACAGGGCTACGAGCAGTACTTC.

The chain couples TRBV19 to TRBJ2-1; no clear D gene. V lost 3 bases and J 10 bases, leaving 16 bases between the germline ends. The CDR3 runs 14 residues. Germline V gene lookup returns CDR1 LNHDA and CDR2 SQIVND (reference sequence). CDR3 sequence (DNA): TGTGCCAGTAGTATTAGCAAGGCAGCCCACGAGCAGTTCTTC. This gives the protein CASSISKAAHEQFF.

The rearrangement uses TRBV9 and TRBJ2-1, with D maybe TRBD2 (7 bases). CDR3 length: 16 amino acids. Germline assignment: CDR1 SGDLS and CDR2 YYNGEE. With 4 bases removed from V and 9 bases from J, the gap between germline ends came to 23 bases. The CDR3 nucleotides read TGTGCCAGCAGCTCCAATGACCGGGGAGGGGGAGGTGAGCAGTTCTTC. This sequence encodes CASSSNDRGGGGEQFF. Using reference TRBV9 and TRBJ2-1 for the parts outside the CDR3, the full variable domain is DSGVTQTPKHLITATGQRVTLRCSPRSGDLSVYWYQQSLDQGLQFLIQYYNGEERAKGNILERFSAQQFPDLHSELNLSSLELGDSALYFCASSSNDRGGGGEQFFGPGTRLTVL.

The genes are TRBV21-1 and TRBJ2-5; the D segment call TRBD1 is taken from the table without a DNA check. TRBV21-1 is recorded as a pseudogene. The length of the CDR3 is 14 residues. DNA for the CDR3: TGTGCCAGCAGCATGGTCAGACAGCAAGAGACCCAGTACTTC. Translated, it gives CASSMVRQQETQYF.

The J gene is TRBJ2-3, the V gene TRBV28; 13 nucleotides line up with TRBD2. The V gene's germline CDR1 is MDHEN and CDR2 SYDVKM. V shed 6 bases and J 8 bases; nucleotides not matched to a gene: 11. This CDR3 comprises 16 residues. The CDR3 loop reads CASSFPGLAGRGTQYF. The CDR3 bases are TGTGCCAGCAGCTTCCCGGGACTAGCGGGAAGAGGTACGCAGTATTTT.

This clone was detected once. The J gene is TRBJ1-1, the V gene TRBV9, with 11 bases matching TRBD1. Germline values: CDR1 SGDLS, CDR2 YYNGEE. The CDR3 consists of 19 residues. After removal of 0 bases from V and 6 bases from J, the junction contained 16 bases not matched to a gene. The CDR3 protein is CASSVVGGGTGGKGAEAFF. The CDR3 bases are TGTGCCAGCAGCGTAGTAGGGGGGGGGACAGGGGGTAAAGGTGCTGAAGCTTTCTTT.

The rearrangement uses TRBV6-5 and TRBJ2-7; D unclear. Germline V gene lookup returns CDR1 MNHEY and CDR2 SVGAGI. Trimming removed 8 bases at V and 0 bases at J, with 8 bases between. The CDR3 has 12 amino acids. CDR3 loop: CASRGFSYEQYF. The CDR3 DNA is TGTGCCAGCCGCGGTTTCTCCTACGAGCAGTACTTC.

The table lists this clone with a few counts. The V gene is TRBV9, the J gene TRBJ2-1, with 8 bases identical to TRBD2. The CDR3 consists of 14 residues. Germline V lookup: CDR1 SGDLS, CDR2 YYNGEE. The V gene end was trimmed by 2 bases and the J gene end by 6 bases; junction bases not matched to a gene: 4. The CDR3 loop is CASSVNGRVNEQFF. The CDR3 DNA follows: TGTGCCAGCAGCGTTAACGGGAGGGTCAATGAGCAGTTCTTC.

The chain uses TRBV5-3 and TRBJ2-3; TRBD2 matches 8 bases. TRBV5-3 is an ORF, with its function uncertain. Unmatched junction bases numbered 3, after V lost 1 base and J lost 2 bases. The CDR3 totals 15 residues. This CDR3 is CARSLRAGDTDTQYF. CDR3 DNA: TGTGCCAGAAGCTTGAGAGCGGGGGACACAGATACGCAGTATTTT.

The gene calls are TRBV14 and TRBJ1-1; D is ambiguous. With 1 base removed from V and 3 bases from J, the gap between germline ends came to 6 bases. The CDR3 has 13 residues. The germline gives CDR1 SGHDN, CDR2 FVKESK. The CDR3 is CASSQGTDTEAFF. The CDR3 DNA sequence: TGTGCCAGCAGCCAAGGAACGGACACTGAAGCTTTCTTT.

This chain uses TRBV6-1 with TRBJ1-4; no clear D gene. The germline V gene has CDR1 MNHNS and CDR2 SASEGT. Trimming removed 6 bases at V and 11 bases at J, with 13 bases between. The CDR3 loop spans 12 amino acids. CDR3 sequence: CASSPAREKLFF. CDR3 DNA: TGTGCCAGCAGCCCAGCCCGGGAGAAACTGTTTTTT.

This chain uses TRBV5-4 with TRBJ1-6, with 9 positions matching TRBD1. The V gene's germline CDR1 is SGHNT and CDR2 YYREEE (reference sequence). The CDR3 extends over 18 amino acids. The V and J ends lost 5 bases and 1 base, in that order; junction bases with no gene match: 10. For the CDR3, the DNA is TGTGCCAGCAGTCTGGGACAGGGTATCGGGTCCTATAATTCACCCCTCCACTTT. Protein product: CASSLGQGIGSYNSPLHF.

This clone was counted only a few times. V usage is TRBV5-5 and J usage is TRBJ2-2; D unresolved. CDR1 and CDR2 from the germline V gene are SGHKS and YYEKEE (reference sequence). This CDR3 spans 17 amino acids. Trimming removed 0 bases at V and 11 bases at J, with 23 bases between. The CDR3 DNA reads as TGTGCCAGCAGCTTGGGCCGCGGCCTGAGAGTAGCTACAGAGCTGTTTTTT. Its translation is CASSLGRGLRVATELFF.

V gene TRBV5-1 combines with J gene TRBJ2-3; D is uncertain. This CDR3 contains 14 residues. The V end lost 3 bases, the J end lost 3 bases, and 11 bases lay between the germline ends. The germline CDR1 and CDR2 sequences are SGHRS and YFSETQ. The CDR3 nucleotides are TGCGCCAGCAGCTCCCCTCCCAGGACAGATACGCAGTATTTT. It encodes CASSSPPRTDTQYF.

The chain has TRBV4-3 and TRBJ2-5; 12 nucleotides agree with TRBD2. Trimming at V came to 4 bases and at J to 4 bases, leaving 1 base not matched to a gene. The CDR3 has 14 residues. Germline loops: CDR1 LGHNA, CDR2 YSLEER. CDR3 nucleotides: TGCGCCAGCAGCCTGGGACTAGCGGGAGAGACCCAGTACTTC. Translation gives CASSLGLAGETQYF.